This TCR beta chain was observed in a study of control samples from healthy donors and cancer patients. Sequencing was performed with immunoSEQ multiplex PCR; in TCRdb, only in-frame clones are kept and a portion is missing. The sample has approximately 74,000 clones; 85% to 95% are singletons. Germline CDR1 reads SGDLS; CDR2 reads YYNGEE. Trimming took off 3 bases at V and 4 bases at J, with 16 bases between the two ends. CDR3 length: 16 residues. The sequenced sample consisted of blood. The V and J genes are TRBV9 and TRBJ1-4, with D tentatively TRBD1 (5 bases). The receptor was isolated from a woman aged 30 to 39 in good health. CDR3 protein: CASSDRGDGINEKLFF. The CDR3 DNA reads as TGTGCCAGCAGCGACCGGGGGGATGGGATTAATGAAAAACTGTTTTTT.